This T cell receptor beta chain was identified in a study of blood T cell repertoires in COVID-19. For the study at large: The samples span acute and convalescent COVID-19 from the United States, Italy and Spain.

Sequencing used immunoSEQ multiplex PCR; TCRdb keeps in-frame clones, though not all of them. This sample carries about 220,000 clones, around 88% of them seen once, and the ten largest clones take about 3.1%. This CDR3 region has 14 residues. Germline assignment: CDR1 MNHEY and CDR2 SVGAGI. J lost 4 bases, V lost 10 bases, and 6 bases had no gene match. This clone has a handful of counts. The TCR comes from a woman aged 30 to 39 who had recovered from COVID-19. The sample taken for sequencing was peripheral blood. V and J are TRBV6-5 and TRBJ2-1, with 11 bases lining up with TRBD2. The CDR3 nucleotides read TGTGCCATTCACGGGACTAGCGGTTACAATGAGCAGTTCTTC. It is translated as CAIHGTSGYNEQFF.